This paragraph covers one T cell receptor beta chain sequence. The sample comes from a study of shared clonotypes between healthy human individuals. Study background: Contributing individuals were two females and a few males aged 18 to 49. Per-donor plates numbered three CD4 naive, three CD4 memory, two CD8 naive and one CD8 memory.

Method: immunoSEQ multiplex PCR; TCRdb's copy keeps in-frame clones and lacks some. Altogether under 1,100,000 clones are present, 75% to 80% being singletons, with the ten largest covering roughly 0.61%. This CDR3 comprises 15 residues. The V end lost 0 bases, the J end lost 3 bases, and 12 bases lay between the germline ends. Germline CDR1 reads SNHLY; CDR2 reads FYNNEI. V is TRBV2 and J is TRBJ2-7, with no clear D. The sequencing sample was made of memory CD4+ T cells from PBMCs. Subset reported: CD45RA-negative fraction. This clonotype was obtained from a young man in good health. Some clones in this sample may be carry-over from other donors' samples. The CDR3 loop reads CASSEAGALSYEQYF. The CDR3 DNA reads TGTGCCAGCAGTGAAGCTGGAGCTTTGAGCTACGAGCAGTACTTC. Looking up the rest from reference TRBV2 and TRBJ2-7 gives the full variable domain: EPEVTQTPSHQVTQMGQEVILRCVPISNHLYFYWYRQILGQKVEFLVSFYNNEISEKSEIFDDQFSVERPDGSNFTLKIRSTKLEDSAMYFCASSEAGALSYEQYFGPGTRLTVT.